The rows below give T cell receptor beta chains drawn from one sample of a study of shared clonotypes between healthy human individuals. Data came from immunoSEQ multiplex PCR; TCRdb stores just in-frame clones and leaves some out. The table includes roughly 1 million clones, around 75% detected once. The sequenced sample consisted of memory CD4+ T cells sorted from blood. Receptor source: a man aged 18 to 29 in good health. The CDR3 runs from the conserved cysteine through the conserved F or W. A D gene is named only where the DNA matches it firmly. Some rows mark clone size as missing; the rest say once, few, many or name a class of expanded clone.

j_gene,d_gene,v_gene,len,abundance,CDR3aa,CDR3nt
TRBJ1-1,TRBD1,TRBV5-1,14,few,CASSSGQTNTEAFF,TGCGCCAGCAGCTCGGGACAGACGAACACTGAAGCTTTCTTT
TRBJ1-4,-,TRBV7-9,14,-,CASGQGWADEKLFF,TGTGCCAGCGGCCAGGGATGGGCGGATGAAAAACTGTTTTTT
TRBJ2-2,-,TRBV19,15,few,CASSALVKNTGELFF,TGTGCCAGTAGTGCCCTCGTGAAGAACACCGGGGAGCTGTTTTTT
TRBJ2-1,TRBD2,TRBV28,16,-,CASTVSGGLVYNEQFF,TGTGCCAGCACCGTCTCGGGGGGGTTGGTTTACAATGAGCAGTTCTTC
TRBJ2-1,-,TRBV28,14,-,CASEKGTSYNEQFF,TGTGCCAGCGAGAAGGGGACCTCCTACAATGAGCAGTTCTTC
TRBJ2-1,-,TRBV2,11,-,CARAVHNEQFF,TGTGCCAGGGCCGTCCACAATGAGCAGTTCTTC
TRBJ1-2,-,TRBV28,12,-,CASRGSPYGYTF,TGTGCCAGCAGAGGTTCTCCCTATGGCTACACCTTC
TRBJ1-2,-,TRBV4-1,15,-,CASSQEMTQFYGYTF,TGCGCCAGCAGCCAAGAAATGACACAGTTCTATGGCTACACCTTC
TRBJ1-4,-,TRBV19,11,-,CASSIGEKLFF,TGTGCCAGTAGTATTGGTGAAAAACTGTTTTTT
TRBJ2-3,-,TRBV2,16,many,CARKRSLGTSTDTQYF,TGTGCCAGAAAGCGAAGTCTGGGAACTAGCACAGATACGCAGTATTTT
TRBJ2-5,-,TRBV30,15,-,CAWTSRGGREETQYF,TGTGCCTGGACCTCCCGGGGAGGACGGGAAGAGACCCAGTACTTC
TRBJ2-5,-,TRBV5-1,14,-,CASSLERVQETQYF,TGCGCCAGCAGCTTGGAAAGGGTTCAAGAGACCCAGTACTTC
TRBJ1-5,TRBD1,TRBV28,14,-,CASSTDRASQPQHF,TGTGCCAGCAGCACCGACAGGGCCAGTCAGCCCCAGCATTTT
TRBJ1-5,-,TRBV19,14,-,CASSRGWSNQPQHF,TGTGCCAGTAGCCGAGGGTGGAGCAATCAGCCCCAGCATTTT
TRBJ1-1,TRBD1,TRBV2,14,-,CASRGGQVNTEAFF,TGTGCCAGCAGGGGGGGACAGGTGAACACTGAAGCTTTCTTT
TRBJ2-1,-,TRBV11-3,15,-,CASSSGSNSYNEQFF,TGTGCCAGCAGCTCGGGATCGAATTCCTACAATGAGCAGTTCTTC
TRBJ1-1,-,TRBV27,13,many,CASSFGRVKGAFF,TGTGCCAGCAGTTTCGGCAGGGTGAAGGGGGCTTTCTTT
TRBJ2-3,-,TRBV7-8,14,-,CASSRSSSTDTQYF,TGTGCCAGCAGCCGTTCATCTAGCACAGATACGCAGTATTTT
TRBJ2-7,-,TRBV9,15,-,CASSEGGTGAYEQYF,TGTGCCAGCAGCGAGGGGGGGACAGGTGCCTACGAGCAGTACTTC
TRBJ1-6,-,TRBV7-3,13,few,CASSVHRDSPLHF,TGTGCCAGCAGCGTACACAGGGACTCACCCCTCCACTTT
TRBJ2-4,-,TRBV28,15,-,CASSPEVSGKNIQYF,TGTGCCAGCAGCCCTGAGGTCTCGGGGAAAAACATTCAGTACTTC
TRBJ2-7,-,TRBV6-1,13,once,CASSYQRVYEQYF,TGTGCCAGCAGTTATCAGCGAGTCTACGAGCAGTACTTC
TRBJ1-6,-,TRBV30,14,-,CAWSVPGRYSPLHF,TGTGCCTGGAGTGTACCAGGGCGTTATTCACCCCTCCACTTT
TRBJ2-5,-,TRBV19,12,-,CASSVEGETQYF,TGTGCCAGTTCGGTCGAGGGGGAGACCCAGTACTTC
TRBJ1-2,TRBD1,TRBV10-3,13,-,CAISEGQGLGYTF,TGTGCCATCAGTGAAGGACAGGGCTTAGGCTACACCTTC
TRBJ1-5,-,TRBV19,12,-,CASSPLNQPQHF,TGTGCCAGTAGTCCCCTCAATCAGCCCCAGCATTTT